This T cell receptor (beta chain) was retrieved from a study of T cells after yellow fever vaccination. A single record per CDR3 protein comes from TCRdb applying MiXCR to the 5' RACE reads. The repertoire includes roughly 500,000 distinct CDR3 sequences, roughly 21% of them detected once, and over 11% sits in the top ten. The sequence was obtained from a man in his thirties or forties who received the YFV17D yellow fever vaccine. The sample was PBMCs, taken 15 days after the yellow fever booster vaccination.

CDR3 nucleotide sequence: TGTGCCAGTACGAGCCGGGACAGGGGGCGGACAGATACGCAGTATTTT. This encodes CASTSRDRGRTDTQYF. This chain connects TRBV19 to TRBJ2-3; 12 bases line up with TRBD1. This CDR3 contains 16 residues. Losses at the gene ends were 7 bases for V and 3 bases for J; bases not matched to a gene: 8. From germline, CDR1 is LNHDA and CDR2 SQIVND (reference sequence).